This T cell receptor (beta chain) originates from a study of patients and donors after allogeneic stem cell transplantation. This clonotype has a count of ten or more. There are 12 residues in the CDR3. Germline CDR1 and CDR2: DFQATT and SNEGSKA (reference sequence). The V and J ends lost 8 bases and 2 bases respectively, with 12 bases between them. MiXCR, applied by TCRdb to the RT-PCR reads, yields one record per CDR3 protein. The sample carries about a million distinct CDR3 sequences, 18% recorded once. The TCR originated in a human donor who was either an allogeneic HSCT recipient or a stem cell or donor lymphocyte infusion donor (not recorded which). It is not recorded whose cells these are; they may come from a transplant donor. The chain carries TRBV20-1 and TRBJ2-5; D is unclear. Specimen: blood, either unsorted or a sorted T cell fraction (not recorded which). The CDR3 is CSLQQSQETQYF. The CDR3 DNA reads TGCAGTCTTCAACAGTCGCAAGAGACCCAGTACTTC.